This TCR beta chain was found in a study of T cell changes during pregnancy in multiple sclerosis. TCRdb's table, derived via immunoSEQ multiplex PCR, lists solely in-frame clones and lacks some. The sample has about 38,000 clones, 80% to 90% seen once; the top ten hold approximately 0.6%. The V end was cut by 5 bases, the J end by 1 base, with 17 bases between. The CDR3 length is 15 residues. Germline CDR1 and CDR2: GTSNPN and SVGIG (reference sequence). The TCR comes from a female donor with multiple sclerosis, enrolled in a pregnancy study. The sample was CD4+ T cells from peripheral blood mononuclear cells, taken before pregnancy. This chain links TRBV30 with TRBJ1-1; D is perhaps TRBD1 (5 bases). CDR3 sequence: CAWDRRVQPNTEAFF. The CDR3 nucleotides read TGTGCCTGGGACCGCAGGGTTCAACCGAACACTGAAGCTTTCTTT.